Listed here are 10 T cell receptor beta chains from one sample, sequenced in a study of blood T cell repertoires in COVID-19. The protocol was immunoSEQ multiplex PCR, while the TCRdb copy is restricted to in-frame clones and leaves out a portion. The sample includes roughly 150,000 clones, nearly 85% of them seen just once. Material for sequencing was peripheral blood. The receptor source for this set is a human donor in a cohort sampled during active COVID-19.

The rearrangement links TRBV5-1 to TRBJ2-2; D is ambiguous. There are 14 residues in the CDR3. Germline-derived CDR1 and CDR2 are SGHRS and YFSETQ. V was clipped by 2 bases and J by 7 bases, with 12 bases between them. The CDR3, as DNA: TGCGCCAGCAGCTTACACAGCAACGGCGGGGAGCTGTTTTTT. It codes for CASSLHSNGGELFF.

CDR3 nucleotides: TGTGCCAGCAGGCAATACAGGGACAACACTGAAGCTTTCTTT. Encoded protein: CASRQYRDNTEAFF. The chain employs TRBV6-5 and TRBJ1-1, with D possibly being TRBD1 (6 bases). Trimming took 6 bases from V and 2 from J, leaving 13 bases between them. The CDR3 loop spans 14 amino acids. Germline CDR1 reads MNHEY; CDR2 reads SVGAGI.

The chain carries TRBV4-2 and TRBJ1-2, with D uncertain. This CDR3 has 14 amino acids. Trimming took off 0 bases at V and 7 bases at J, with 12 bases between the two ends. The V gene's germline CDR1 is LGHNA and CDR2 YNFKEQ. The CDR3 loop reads CASSQDPILSGYTF. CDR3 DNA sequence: TGTGCCAGCAGCCAAGATCCCATTTTGAGTGGCTACACCTTC.

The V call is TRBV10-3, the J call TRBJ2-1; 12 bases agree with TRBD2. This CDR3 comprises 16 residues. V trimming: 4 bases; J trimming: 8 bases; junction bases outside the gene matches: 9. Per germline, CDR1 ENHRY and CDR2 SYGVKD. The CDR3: CAISGASGRAVDEQFF. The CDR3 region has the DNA TGTGCCATCAGTGGGGCTAGCGGGAGGGCCGTGGATGAGCAGTTCTTC.

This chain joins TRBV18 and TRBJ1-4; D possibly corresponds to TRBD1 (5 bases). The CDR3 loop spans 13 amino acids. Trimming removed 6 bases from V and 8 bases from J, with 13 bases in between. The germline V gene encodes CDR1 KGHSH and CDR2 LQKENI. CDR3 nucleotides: TGTGCCAGCTCGGGGACTGCAAAAGAAAAACTGTTTTTT. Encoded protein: CASSGTAKEKLFF.

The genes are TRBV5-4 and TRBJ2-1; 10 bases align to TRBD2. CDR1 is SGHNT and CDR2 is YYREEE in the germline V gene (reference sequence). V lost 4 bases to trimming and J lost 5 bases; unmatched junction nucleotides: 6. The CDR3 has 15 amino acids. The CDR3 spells CASSPRTSGNNEQFF. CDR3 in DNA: TGTGCCAGCAGCCCGAGGACTAGCGGCAACAATGAGCAGTTCTTC.

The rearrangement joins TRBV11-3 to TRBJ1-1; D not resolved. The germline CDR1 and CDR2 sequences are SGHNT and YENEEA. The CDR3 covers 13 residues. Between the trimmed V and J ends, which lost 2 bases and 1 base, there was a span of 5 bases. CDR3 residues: CASSLHTNTEAFF. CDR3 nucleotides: TGTGCCAGCAGCTTACACACGAACACTGAAGCTTTCTTT.

This CDR3 is CASSLGLSMETQYF. The CDR3 DNA reads TGTGCCAGCAGCCTCGGACTTTCCATGGAGACCCAGTACTTC. This rearrangement joins TRBV3-1 (or the pseudogene TRBV3-2) to TRBJ2-5; possible D gene TRBD2, 5 bases. V was trimmed by 4 bases and J by 5 bases, leaving 14 bases between them. Germline V gene sequence: CDR1 LGHDT, CDR2 YNNKEL (reference sequence). This CDR3 has 14 residues.

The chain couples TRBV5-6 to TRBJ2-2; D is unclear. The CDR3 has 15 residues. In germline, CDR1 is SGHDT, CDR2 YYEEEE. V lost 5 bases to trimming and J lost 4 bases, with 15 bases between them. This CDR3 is CASSSPRYFTGELFF. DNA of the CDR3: TGTGCCAGCAGTTCACCCCGGTACTTCACCGGGGAGCTGTTTTTT.

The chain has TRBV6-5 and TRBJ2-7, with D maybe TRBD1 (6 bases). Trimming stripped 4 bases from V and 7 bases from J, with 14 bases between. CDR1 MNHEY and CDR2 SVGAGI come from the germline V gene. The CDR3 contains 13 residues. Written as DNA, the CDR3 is TGTGCCAGCAGTTTGAACAGGGTAGGGGAGCAGTACTTC. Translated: CASSLNRVGEQYF.